This T cell receptor (beta chain) appears in the sequencing data of a study of blood T cell repertoires in COVID-19. The overall study: The study drew acute and convalescent COVID-19 samples from the United States, Italy and Spain.

Per germline, CDR1 SEHNR and CDR2 FQNEAQ (reference sequence). Trimming left V 3 bases short and J 0 bases short, with 8 bases between. The CDR3 has 14 amino acids. The method was immunoSEQ multiplex PCR; TCRdb's version includes in-frame clones alone and lacks a portion of them. The sample holds about 180,000 clones, less than 90% seen once. The receptor's source is a human donor with acute COVID-19. The donor label of this sample is uncertain. The chain recombines TRBV7-9 with TRBJ1-1, with a possible D match to TRBD1 (5 bases). The sequencing input was PBMCs or T cells enriched from blood (not recorded which). The CDR3 here is CASSFGGLNTEAFF. The CDR3 nucleotides read TGTGCCAGCAGCTTCGGGGGTCTGAACACTGAAGCTTTCTTT.